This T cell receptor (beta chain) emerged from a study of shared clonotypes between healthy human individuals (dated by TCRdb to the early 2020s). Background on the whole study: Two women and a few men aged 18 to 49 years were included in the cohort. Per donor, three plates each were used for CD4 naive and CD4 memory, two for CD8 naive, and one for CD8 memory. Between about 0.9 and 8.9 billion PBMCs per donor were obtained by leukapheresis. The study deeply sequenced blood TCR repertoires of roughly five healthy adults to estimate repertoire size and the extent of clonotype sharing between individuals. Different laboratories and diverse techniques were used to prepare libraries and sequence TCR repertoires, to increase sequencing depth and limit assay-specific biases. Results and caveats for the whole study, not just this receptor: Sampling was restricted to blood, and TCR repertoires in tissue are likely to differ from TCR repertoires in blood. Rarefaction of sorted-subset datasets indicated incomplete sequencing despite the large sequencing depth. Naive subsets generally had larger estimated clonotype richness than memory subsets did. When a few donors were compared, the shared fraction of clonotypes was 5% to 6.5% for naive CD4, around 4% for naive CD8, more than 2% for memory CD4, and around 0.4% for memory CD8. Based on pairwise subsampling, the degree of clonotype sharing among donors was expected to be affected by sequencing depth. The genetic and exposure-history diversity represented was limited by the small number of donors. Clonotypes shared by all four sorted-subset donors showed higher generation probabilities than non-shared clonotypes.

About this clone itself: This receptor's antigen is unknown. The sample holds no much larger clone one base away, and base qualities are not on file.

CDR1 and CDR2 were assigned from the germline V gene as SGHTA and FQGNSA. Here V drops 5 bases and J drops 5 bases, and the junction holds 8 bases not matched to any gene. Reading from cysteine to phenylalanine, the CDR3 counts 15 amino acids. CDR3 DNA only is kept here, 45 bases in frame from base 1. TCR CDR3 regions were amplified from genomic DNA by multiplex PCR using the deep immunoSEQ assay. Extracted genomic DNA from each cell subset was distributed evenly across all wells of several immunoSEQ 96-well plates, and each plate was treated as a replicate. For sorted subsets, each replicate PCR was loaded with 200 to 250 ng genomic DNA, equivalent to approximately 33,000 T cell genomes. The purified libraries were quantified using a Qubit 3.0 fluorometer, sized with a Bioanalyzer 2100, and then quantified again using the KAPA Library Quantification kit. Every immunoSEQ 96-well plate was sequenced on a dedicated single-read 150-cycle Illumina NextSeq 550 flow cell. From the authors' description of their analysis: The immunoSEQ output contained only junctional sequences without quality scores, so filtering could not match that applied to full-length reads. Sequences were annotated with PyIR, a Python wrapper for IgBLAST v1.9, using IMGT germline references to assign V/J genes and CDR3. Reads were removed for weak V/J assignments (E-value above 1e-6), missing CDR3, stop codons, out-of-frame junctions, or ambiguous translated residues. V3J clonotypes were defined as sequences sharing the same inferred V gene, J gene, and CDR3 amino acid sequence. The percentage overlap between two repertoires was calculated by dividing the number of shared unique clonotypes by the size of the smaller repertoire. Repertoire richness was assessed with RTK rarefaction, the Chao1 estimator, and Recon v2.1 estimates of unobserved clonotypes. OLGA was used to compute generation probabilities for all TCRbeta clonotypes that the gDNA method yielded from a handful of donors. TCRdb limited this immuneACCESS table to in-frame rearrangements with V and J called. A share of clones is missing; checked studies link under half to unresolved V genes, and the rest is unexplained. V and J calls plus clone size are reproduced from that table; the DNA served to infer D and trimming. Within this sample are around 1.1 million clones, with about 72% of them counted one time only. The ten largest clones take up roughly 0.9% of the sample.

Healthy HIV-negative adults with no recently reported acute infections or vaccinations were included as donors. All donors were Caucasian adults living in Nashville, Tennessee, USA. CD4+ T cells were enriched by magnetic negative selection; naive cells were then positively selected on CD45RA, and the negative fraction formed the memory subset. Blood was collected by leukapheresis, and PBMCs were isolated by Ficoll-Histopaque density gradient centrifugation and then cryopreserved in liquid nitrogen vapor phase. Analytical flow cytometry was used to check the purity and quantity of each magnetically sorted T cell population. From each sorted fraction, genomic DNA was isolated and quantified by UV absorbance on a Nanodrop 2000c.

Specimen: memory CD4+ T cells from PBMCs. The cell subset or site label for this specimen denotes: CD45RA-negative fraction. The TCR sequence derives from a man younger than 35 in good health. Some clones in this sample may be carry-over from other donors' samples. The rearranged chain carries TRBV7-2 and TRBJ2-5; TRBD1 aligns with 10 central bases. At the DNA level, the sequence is TGTGCCAGCAGCACGCGGACAGGGGGACGGGAGACCCAGTACTTC. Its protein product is CASSTRTGGRETQYF.